This TCR beta chain was profiled in a study of cytomegalovirus exposure and HLA in healthy donors. About this clone: Its target is not known.

The CDR3 sequence is 14 residues long. V shed 6 bases, J shed 7 bases, and the junction held 5 bases outside the gene matches. CDR1 is ENHRY, CDR2 SYGVKD, per germline. This cohort consisted of healthy bone marrow donors. The primer mix had 60 Vbeta and 13 Jbeta primers. Produced via immunoSEQ multiplex PCR; TCRdb's table is partial and in-frame only. The sample contains some 120,000 clones, roughly 75% of which appear only once. The study's findings and limits: Some V segments, TRBV6-2 and TRBV6-3 among them, were indistinguishable and were therefore excluded.

The sequenced sample consisted of PBMCs. The genes are TRBV10-3 and TRBJ2-2, with 10 bases aligning to TRBD2. This TCR derives from a female donor in good health and CMV-seronegative. This chain's CDR3 is CAISQRGGHGELFF. CDR3 nucleotide sequence: TGTGCCATCAGCCAGCGGGGGGGCCACGGGGAGCTGTTTTTT.